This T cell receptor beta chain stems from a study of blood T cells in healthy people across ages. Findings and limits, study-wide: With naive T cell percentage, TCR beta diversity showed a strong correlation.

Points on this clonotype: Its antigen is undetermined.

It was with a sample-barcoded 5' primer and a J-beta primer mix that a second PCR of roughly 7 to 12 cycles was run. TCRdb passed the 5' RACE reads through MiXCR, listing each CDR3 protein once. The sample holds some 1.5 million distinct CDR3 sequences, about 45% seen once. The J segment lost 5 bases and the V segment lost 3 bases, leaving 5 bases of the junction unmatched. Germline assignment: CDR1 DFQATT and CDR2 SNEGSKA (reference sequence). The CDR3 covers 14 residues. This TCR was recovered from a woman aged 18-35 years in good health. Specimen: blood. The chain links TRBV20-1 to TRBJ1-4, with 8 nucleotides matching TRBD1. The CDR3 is CSARGTGENEKLFF. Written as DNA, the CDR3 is TGCAGTGCTAGGGGGACAGGCGAGAATGAAAAACTGTTTTTT.